Listed here is a single T cell receptor beta chain. Its specificity is unknown. TCRbeta library preparation incorporated unique molecular identifiers. From the PCR reads, TCRdb called clonotypes with MiXCR, one entry per CDR3 protein. The profile shows around 580,000 distinct CDR3 sequences, 23% of them singletons. These data belong to a study of T-cell reconstitution after alpha-beta-depleted transplantation in children. Study-level findings and limits: Expanded clones from the graft, numbering several hundred, reportedly supplied alpha-beta T cells about two months after transplant. Newly made T cells mostly supplied T-cell counts and diversity one year after transplant.

Germline-derived CDR1 and CDR2 are SGHAT and FQDESV (reference sequence). The CDR3 loop spans 18 amino acids. V lost 5 bases, J lost 2 bases, and 15 bases stayed unmatched. The source was PBMCs, mostly from graft donor cells, collected 360 days after TCRalphabeta/CD19-depleted stem cell transplant. This sequence originates from a boy in the first two years of life who had a stem cell transplant for acute myeloid leukemia, so the T cells may come from the graft donor. This chain links TRBV11-1 with TRBJ2-3, with TRBD2 matching 8 bases. The CDR3 reads CASSPTPRVAGLTDTQYF. The CDR3 DNA sequence: TGTGCCAGCAGCCCAACTCCGAGGGTAGCGGGGCTCACAGATACGCAGTATTTT.